This T cell receptor (beta chain) was sequenced for a study of molecular identifiers for immune sequencing clone quantification. Study-wide results and caveats: In CMV-specific effectors, clones above 20 copies held over 97% of molecules; naive, under 1%. Molecules of identical TCR sharing a barcode could underestimate highly expanded clone sizes.

Listed TCR primers and previously described methods were used for bulk TCR libraries. MiXCR, applied by TCRdb to the PCR reads, yields one record per CDR3 protein. Among around 460,000 distinct CDR3 sequences listed, roughly 23% were seen once. A remark on this clonotype: Antigen: not known.

Germline assignment: CDR1 SGHVS and CDR2 FNYEAQ. This CDR3 has 16 residues. V trimming: 1 base; J trimming: 2 bases; junction bases outside the gene matches: 5. The TCR comes from a human donor in good health. Some libraries in this study had Jurkat cell RNA spiked in. The specimen sequenced was naive CD8+ T cells from blood, with Jurkat cell RNA spiked in. Subset specified: FACS-sorted CD8+CD4-CCR7+CD45RA+ naive T cells. The chain joins TRBV7-6 to TRBJ2-5; TRBD2 agrees at 9 bases. CDR3 amino acids: CASSLEAGGQQETQYF. The CDR3 nucleotides read TGTGCCAGCAGCTTAGAGGCGGGGGGGCAACAAGAGACCCAGTACTTC.